One sample yielded the 2 T cell receptor beta chains listed below, sequenced in a study of T cells after yellow fever vaccination. In TCRdb, the 5' RACE reads were re-called with MiXCR into one record per CDR3 protein. The sample comprises approximately 120,000 distinct CDR3 sequences, 6.5% to 8% of which are singletons, and roughly 2.5% rests with the top ten. The sample in question was CD4+ T cells sorted from PBMCs, obtained around 10 days after the first yellow fever vaccination. The receptors derive from a man in his late teens or twenties who received the YFV17D yellow fever vaccine.

Many counts were recorded for this clonotype. The chain has TRBV12-3 or TRBV12-4 and TRBJ2-7; D is perhaps TRBD1 or TRBD2 (6 bases each). V lost 8 bases and J 6 bases, leaving 23 bases between the germline ends. The CDR3 loop spans 15 amino acids. CDR3: CASGGGGSLVSEQYF. The CDR3 region has the DNA TGTGCCAGCGGAGGGGGAGGAAGTTTAGTAAGCGAGCAGTACTTC.

The chain recombines TRBV6-5 with TRBJ1-6; 9 bases map to TRBD1. This CDR3 comprises 14 residues. V gave up 1 base and J gave up 10 bases; unmatched junction bases: 2. Germline-derived CDR1 and CDR2 are MNHEY and SVGAGI. CDR3 coding DNA: TGTGCCAGCAGTTACTGGACAGGGGACTCACCCCTCCACTTT. It is translated as CASSYWTGDSPLHF.